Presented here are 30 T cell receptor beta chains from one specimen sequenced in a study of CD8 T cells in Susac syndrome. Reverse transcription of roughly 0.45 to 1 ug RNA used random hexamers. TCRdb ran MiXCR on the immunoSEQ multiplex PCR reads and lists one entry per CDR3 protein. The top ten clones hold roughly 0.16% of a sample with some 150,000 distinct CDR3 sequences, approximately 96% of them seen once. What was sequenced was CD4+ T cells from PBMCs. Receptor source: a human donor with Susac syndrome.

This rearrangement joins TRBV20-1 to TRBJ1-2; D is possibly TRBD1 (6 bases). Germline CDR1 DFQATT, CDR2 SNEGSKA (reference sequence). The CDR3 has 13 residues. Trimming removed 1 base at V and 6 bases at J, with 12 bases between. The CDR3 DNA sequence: TGCAGTGCTAGAGCCAAACAGGGAGATGGCTACACCTTC. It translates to CSARAKQGDGYTF.

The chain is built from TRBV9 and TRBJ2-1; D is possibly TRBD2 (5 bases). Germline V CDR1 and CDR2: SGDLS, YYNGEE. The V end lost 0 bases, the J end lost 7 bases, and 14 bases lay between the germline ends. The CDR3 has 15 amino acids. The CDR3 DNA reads TGTGCCAGCAGCGTAGTCCGACTATGGTGGAATGAGCAGTTCTTC. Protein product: CASSVVRLWWNEQFF.

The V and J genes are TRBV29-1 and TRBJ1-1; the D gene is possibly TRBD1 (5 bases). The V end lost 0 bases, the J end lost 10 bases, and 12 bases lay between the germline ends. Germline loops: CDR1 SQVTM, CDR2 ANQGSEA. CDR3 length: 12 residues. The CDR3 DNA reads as TGCAGCGTTGAAGATGGGGGAACGGGAGCTTTCTTT. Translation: CSVEDGGTGAFF.

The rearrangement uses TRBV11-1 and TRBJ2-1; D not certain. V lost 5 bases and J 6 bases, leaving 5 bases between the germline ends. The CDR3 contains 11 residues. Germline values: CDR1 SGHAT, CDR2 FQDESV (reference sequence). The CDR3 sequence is CASSRTNEQFF. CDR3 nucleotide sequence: TGTGCCAGCAGCCGCACCAATGAGCAGTTCTTC.

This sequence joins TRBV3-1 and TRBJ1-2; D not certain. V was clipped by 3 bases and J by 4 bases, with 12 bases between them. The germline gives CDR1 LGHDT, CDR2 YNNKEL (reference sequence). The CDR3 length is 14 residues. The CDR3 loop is CASSQGVLAYGYTF. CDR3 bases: TGTGCCAGCAGCCAGGGAGTCTTGGCCTATGGCTACACCTTC.

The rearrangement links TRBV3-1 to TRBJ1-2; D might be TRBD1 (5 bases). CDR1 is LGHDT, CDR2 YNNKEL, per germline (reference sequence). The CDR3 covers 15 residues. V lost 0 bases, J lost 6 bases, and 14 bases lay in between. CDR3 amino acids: CASSQEWLRGHGYTF. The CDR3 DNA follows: TGTGCCAGCAGCCAAGAATGGCTCCGGGGACATGGCTACACCTTC.

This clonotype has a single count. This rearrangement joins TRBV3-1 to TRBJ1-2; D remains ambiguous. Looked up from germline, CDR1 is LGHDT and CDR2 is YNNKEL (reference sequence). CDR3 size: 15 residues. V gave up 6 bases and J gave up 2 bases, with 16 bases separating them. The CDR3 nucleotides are TGTGCCAGCAGAAGACTATGGAATCAGAACTATGGCTACACCTTC. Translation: CASRRLWNQNYGYTF.

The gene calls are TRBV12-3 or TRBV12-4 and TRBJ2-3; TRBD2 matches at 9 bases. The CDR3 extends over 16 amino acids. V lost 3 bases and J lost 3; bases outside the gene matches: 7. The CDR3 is CASSFPSGGITDTQYF. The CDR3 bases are TGTGCCAGCAGTTTTCCCAGCGGGGGGATTACAGATACGCAGTATTTT.

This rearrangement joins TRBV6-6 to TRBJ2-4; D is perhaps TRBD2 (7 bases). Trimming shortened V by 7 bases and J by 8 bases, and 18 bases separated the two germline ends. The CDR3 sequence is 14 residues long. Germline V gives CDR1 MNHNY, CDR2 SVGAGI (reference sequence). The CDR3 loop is CASTPKGGYDIQYF. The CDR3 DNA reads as TGTGCCAGCACCCCCAAGGGGGGGTATGACATTCAGTACTTC.

The CDR3 loop reads CSARALAGSYNEQFF. CDR3 DNA sequence: TGCAGTGCTAGAGCACTAGCGGGGTCCTACAATGAGCAGTTCTTC. The chain combines TRBV20-1 with TRBJ2-1; TRBD2 aligns across 10 bases. CDR1 is DFQATT and CDR2 is SNEGSKA in the germline V gene (reference sequence). The V segment lost 1 base and the J segment 1 base; nucleotides outside the gene matches: 1. This CDR3 comprises 15 residues.

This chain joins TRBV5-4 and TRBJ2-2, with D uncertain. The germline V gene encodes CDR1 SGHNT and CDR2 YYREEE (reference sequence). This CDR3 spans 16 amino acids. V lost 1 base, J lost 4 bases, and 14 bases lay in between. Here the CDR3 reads CASSLSRMAGTGELFF. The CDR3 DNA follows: TGTGCCAGCAGCTTGAGTCGGATGGCCGGCACCGGGGAGCTGTTTTTT.

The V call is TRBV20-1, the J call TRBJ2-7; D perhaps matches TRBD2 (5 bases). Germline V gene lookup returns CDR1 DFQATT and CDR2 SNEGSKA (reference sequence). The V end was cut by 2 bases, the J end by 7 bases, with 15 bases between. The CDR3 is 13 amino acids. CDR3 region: CSARLPGLREQYF. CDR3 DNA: TGCAGTGCTAGACTCCCCGGACTGAGGGAGCAGTACTTC.

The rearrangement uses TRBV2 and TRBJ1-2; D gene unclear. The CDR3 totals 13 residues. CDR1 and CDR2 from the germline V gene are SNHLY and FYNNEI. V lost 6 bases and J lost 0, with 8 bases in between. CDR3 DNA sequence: TGTGCCAGCAGGTATCAGGCTAACTATGGCTACACCTTC. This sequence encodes CASRYQANYGYTF.

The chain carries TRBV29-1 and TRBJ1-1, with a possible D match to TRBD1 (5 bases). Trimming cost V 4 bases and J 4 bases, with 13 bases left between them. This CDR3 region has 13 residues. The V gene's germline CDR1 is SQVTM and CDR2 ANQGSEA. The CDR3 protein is CSVGLAGGTEAFF. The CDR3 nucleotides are TGCAGCGTTGGCTTGGCCGGGGGCACTGAAGCTTTCTTT.

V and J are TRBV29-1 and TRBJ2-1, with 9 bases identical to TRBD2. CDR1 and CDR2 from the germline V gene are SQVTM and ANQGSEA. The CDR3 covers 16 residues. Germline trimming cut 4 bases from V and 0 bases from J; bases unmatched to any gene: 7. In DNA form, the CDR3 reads TGCAGCGTTGGGGGGATTAGCGGGGGCTCCTACAATGAGCAGTTCTTC. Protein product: CSVGGISGGSYNEQFF.

CDR3 in amino acids: CASSLSVDTEAFF. The CDR3 nucleotides read TGCGCCAGCAGCTTGTCCGTCGACACTGAAGCTTTCTTT. This sequence joins TRBV5-1 and TRBJ1-1; no clear D gene. The germline V gene encodes CDR1 SGHRS and CDR2 YFSETQ. The CDR3 contains 13 residues. The V and J ends lost 1 base and 3 bases respectively, with 7 bases between them.

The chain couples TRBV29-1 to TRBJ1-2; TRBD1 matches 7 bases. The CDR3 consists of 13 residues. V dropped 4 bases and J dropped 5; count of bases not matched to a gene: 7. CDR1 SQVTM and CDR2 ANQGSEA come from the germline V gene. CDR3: CSVGGQTPYGYTF. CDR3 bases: TGCAGCGTTGGGGGACAGACCCCGTATGGCTACACCTTC.

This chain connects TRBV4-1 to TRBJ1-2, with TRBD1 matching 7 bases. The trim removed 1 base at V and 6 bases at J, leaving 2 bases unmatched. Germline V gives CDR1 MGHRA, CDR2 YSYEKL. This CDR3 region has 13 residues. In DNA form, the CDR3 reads TGCGCCAGCAGCCAAGGAACAGGGGATGGCTACACCTTC. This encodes CASSQGTGDGYTF.

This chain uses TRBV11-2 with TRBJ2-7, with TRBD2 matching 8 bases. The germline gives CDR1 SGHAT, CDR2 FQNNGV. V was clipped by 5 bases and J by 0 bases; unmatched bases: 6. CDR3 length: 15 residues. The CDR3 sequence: CASSPLSGASYEQYF. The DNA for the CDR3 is TGTGCCAGCAGCCCCCTTAGCGGGGCCTCCTACGAGCAGTACTTC.

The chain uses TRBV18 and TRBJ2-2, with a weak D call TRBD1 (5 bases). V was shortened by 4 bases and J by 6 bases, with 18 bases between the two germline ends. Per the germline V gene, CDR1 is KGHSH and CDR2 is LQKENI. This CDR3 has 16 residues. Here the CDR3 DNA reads TGTGCCAGCTCACGAGATTTTGGACAAACGGCCGGGGAGCTGTTTTTT. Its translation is CASSRDFGQTAGELFF.

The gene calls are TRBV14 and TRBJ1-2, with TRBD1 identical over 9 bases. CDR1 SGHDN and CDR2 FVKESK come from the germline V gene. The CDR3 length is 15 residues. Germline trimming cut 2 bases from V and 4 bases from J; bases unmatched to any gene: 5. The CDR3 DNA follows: TGTGCCAGCAGCCAAAACCCGGGACAGGGCTATGGCTACACCTTC. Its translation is CASSQNPGQGYGYTF.

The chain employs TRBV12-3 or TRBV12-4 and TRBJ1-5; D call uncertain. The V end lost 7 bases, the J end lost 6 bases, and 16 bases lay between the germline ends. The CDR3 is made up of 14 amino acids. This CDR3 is CASNLGLGSQPQHF. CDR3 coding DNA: TGTGCCAGCAACCTAGGGTTGGGAAGTCAGCCCCAGCATTTT.

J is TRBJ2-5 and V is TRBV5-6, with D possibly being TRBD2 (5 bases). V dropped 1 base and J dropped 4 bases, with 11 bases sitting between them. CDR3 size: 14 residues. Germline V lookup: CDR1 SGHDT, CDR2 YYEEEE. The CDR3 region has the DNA TGTGCCAGCAGCTTGCCGGGGTCTCGAGAGACCCAGTACTTC. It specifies CASSLPGSRETQYF. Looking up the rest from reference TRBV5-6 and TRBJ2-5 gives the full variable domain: DAGVTQSPTHLIKTRGQQVTLRCSPKSGHDTVSWYQQALGQGPQFIFQYYEEEERQRGNFPDRFSGHQFPNYSSELNVNALLLGDSALYLCASSLPGSRETQYFGPGTRLLVL.

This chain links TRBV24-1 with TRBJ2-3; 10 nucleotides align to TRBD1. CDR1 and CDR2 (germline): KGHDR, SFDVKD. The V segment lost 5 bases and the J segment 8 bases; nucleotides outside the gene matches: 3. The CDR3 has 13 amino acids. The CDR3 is CATSGDRGGTQYF. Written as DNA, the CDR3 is TGTGCCACCAGTGGGGACAGGGGAGGTACGCAGTATTTT.

This CDR3 reads CATSDPSGGGAGSGQFF. As DNA, the CDR3 is TGTGCCACCAGTGACCCCTCGGGCGGGGGGGCCGGCAGTGGGCAGTTCTTC. The V and J genes are TRBV24-1 and TRBJ2-1; TRBD2 aligns across 9 bases. V gave up 4 bases and J gave up 12 bases; unmatched junction bases: 18. The CDR3 consists of 17 residues. Germline V CDR1 and CDR2: KGHDR, SFDVKD.

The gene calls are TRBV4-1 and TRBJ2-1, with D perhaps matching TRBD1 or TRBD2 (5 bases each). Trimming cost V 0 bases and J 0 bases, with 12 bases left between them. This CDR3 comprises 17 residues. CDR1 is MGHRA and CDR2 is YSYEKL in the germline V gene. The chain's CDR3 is CASSQDLGTSSYNEQFF. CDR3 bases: TGCGCCAGCAGCCAAGATTTAGGGACCAGCTCCTACAATGAGCAGTTCTTC.

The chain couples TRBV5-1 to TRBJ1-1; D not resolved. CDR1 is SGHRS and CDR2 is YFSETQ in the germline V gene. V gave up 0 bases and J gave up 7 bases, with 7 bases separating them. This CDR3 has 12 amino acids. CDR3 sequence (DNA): TGCGCCAGCAGCTTGGACCGGGGTGAAGCTTTCTTT. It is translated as CASSLDRGEAFF.

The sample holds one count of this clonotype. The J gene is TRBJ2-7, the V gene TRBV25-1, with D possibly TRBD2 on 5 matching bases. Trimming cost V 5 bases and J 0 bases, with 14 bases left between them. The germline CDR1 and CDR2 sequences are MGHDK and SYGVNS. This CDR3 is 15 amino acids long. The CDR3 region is CASSLGVLSSYEQYF. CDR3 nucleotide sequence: TGTGCCAGCAGTTTGGGAGTGCTCAGCTCCTACGAGCAGTACTTC.

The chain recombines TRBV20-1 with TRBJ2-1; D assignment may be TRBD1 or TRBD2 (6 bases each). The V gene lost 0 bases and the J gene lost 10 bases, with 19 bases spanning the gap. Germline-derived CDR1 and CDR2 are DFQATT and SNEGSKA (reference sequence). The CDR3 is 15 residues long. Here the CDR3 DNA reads TGCAGTGCTAGAGATGTGGGGGGCCCTCGGGTAGAGCAGTTCTTC. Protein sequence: CSARDVGGPRVEQFF.

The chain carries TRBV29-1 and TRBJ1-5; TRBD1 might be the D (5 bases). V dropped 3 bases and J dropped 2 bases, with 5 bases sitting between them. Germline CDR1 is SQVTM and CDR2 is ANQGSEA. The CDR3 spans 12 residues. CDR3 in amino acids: CSVDRGNQPQHF. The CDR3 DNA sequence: TGCAGCGTTGACAGGGGCAATCAGCCCCAGCATTTT.